A single sample is the source of the 10 T cell receptor beta chains below, sequenced in a study of blood T cells in healthy people across ages. Sample-barcoded 5' priming and a J-beta primer mix drove a second PCR of about 7 to 12 cycles. TCRdb redid the calling of the 5' RACE reads with MiXCR, one entry per CDR3 protein. The sample has 650,000 to 1,000,000 distinct CDR3 sequences, approximately 35% seen once. Sequencing was done on a sample of blood. Receptors originate from a man aged 18 to 30 in good health.

V usage is TRBV12-3 or TRBV12-4 and J usage is TRBJ1-1; D is ambiguous. The CDR3 length is 14 residues. V lost 3 bases, J lost 1 base, and 9 bases lay in between. The CDR3 sequence is CASSFGLGNTEAFF. The CDR3 DNA reads TGTGCCAGCAGTTTTGGGTTGGGGAACACTGAAGCTTTCTTT.

This clonotype was picked up a small number of times. The CDR3: CASSRGVPASTDTQYF. The CDR3 bases are TGTGCCAGCAGCCGCGGGGTCCCCGCAAGCACAGATACGCAGTATTTT. V gene TRBV7-2 combines with J gene TRBJ2-3; a possible D gene is TRBD2 (6 bases). The CDR3 consists of 16 residues. CDR1 and CDR2 (germline): SGHTA, FQGNSA. V lost 5 bases to trimming and J lost 0 bases, with 15 bases between them.

This chain links TRBV4-3 with TRBJ1-3; the D gene is possibly TRBD1 (5 bases). CDR1 is LGHNA, CDR2 YSLEER, per germline. The CDR3 consists of 18 residues. Trimming took off 0 bases at V and 0 bases at J, with 15 bases between the two ends. The CDR3, as DNA: TGCGCCAGCAGCCAAGATGTGGGTGGTGGGGGCTCTGGAAACACCATATATTTT. It is translated as CASSQDVGGGGSGNTIYF.

The CDR3 DNA reads TGCAGTGCTACCGGGACTCCCAGCACAGATACGCAGTATTTT. Residues: CSATGTPSTDTQYF. This sequence joins TRBV20-1 and TRBJ2-3; D might be TRBD2 (6 bases). V lost 4 bases, J lost 0 bases, and 11 bases lay in between. CDR1 is DFQATT, CDR2 SNEGSKA, per germline (reference sequence). This CDR3 has 14 residues.

In the case of this clonotype: Given a much more abundant clone one base away, this may be a read error. J is TRBJ1-2 and V is TRBV6-5, with TRBD1 matching 7 bases. The CDR3 runs 13 residues. Germline V gene lookup returns CDR1 MNHEY and CDR2 SVGAGI. V lost 5 bases and J lost 4; bases outside the gene matches: 4. CDR3 sequence: CASSDGDSYGYTF. The CDR3 DNA reads TGTGCCAGCAGTGATGGGGACAGCTATGGCTACACCTTC.

This clonotype was found many times. The CDR3 is CSAPQGGDGYGYTF. As DNA, the CDR3 is TGCAGTGCTCCCCAAGGCGGGGATGGCTATGGCTACACCTTC. The rearrangement joins TRBV20-1 to TRBJ1-2; D not certain. CDR3 length: 14 residues. CDR1 is DFQATT, CDR2 SNEGSKA, per germline (reference sequence). The ends were cut back, 5 bases at V and 4 bases at J, with 17 bases in the middle.

The chain employs TRBV20-1 and TRBJ2-7, with 16 bases identical to TRBD2. The end of the DNA aligns better with TRBJ2-4, so the J call may be wrong. The CDR3 is 20 amino acids. The germline CDR1 and CDR2 sequences are DFQATT and SNEGSKA (reference sequence). The CDR3 sequence is CSAIKLGTSGRAVAKNIQYF. CDR3 in DNA: TGCAGTGCTATCAAATTGGGGACTAGCGGGAGGGCCGTGGCCAAAAACATTCAGTACTTC.

This clonotype was detected only a few times. The J gene is TRBJ1-5, the V gene TRBV27; tentative D call: TRBD1 (6 bases). The CDR3 sequence is 15 residues long. Trimming stripped 4 bases from V and 4 bases from J, with 14 bases between. Looked up from germline, CDR1 is MNHEY and CDR2 is SMNVEV (reference sequence). The CDR3 coding sequence is TGTGCCAGCAGTTCGCTACCAGGGGCGAATCAGCCCCAGCATTTT. This codes for CASSSLPGANQPQHF.

The chain joins TRBV6-6 to TRBJ1-1; 7 bases are a match to TRBD1. V dropped 6 bases and J dropped 2; count of bases not matched to a gene: 6. The germline V gene encodes CDR1 MNHNY and CDR2 SVGAGI (reference sequence). This CDR3 contains 14 residues. CDR3 amino acids: CASSRGARNTEAFF. CDR3 bases: TGTGCCAGCAGCAGGGGGGCTCGTAACACTGAAGCTTTCTTT.

This clonotype was detected only a few times. The chain combines TRBV7-9 with TRBJ2-3; the match to TRBD2 covers 7 bases. The J segment lost 0 bases and the V segment lost 2 bases, leaving 5 bases of the junction unmatched. The CDR3 extends over 16 amino acids. CDR1 is SEHNR and CDR2 is FQNEAQ in the germline V gene (reference sequence). The CDR3 region is CASSLPGGSSTDTQYF. In DNA form, the CDR3 reads TGTGCCAGCAGCTTACCGGGGGGAAGCAGCACAGATACGCAGTATTTT. Full variable domain (outside the CDR3, taken from reference TRBV7-9 and TRBJ2-3): DTGVSQNPRHKITKRGQNVTFRCDPISEHNRLYWYRQTLGQGPEFLTYFQNEAQLEKSRLLSDRFSAERPKGSFSTLEIQRTEQGDSAMYLCASSLPGGSSTDTQYFGPGTRLTVL.